This TCR beta chain was sequenced for a study of blood T cell repertoires in COVID-19. Study context: Sources were T cells, B-cell-depleted T cells, or PBMCs; the material itself was cDNA or gDNA.

Germline loops: CDR1 SGHRS, CDR2 YFSETQ. The CDR3 is 17 residues long. V was trimmed by 0 bases and J by 3 bases, leaving 13 bases between them. Sequencing was performed with immunoSEQ multiplex PCR; in TCRdb, only in-frame clones are kept and a portion is missing. Of about 200,000 clones listed, approximately 85% are singletons. The sequence was obtained from a woman aged 80 or over with acute or convalescent COVID-19. The sample comprised peripheral blood. The gene calls are TRBV5-1 and TRBJ2-6, with D possibly matching TRBD1 (5 bases). CDR3 protein: CASSLGMQGSGANVLTF. The DNA for the CDR3 is TGCGCCAGCAGCTTGGGTATGCAGGGAAGTGGGGCCAACGTCCTGACTTTC.